This T cell receptor beta chain was sequenced during a study of T-cell reconstitution after alpha-beta-depleted transplantation in children. This CDR3 is 17 amino acids long. V gave up 4 bases and J gave up 0 bases; unmatched junction bases: 6. The germline V gene has CDR1 SGDLS and CDR2 YYNGEE. Library preparation (for TCRbeta) was performed with unique molecular identifiers. TCRdb itself ran the PCR reads through MiXCR, one entry per CDR3 protein. The profile shows roughly 790,000 distinct CDR3 sequences, 16% of them singletons. Overall study results and limits: One year post-transplant, T-cell counts and diversity were largely derived from T cells produced anew.

As regards this clonotype: As yet, its antigen is unknown.

J is TRBJ2-2 and V is TRBV9, with 10 bases identical to TRBD2. This TCR was sampled from a male patient aged 5 to 17 who had a stem cell transplant for acute lymphoblastic leukemia, so the T cells may come from the graft donor. Sequencing was performed on PBMCs, mostly from graft donor cells, taken 360 days after TCRalphabeta/CD19-depleted stem cell transplant. CDR3 DNA: TGTGCCAGCAGCTTTACAGGGACTAGCGCGAACACCGGGGAGCTGTTTTTT. This translates into CASSFTGTSANTGELFF.